What follows are 19 T cell receptor beta chains derived from one specimen sequenced in a study of control samples from healthy donors and cancer patients. The method was immunoSEQ multiplex PCR; TCRdb's version includes in-frame clones alone and lacks a portion of them. The sample holds around 90,000 clones, around nine tenths seen once. The sequencing input was blood. These receptors were taken from a man aged 30 to 45 in good health.

This clone appeared once. CDR3 bases: TGTGCCAACCCCGACAGGGAGTACACTGAAGCTTTCTTT. It is translated as CANPDREYTEAFF. The rearrangement uses TRBV6-4 and TRBJ1-1; 7 bases agree with TRBD1. CDR1 is MRHNA, CDR2 SNTAGT, per germline. This CDR3 has 13 residues. With V trimmed by 10 bases and J by 3 bases, 8 bases remained unmatched.

As concerns this clone: This sample includes further DNA sequences coding for the same CDR3. The chain has TRBV29-1 and TRBJ2-6; tentatively, D is TRBD2 (7 bases). The CDR3 contains 18 residues. Between the trimmed V and J ends, which lost 0 bases and 4 bases, there was a span of 19 bases. CDR1 and CDR2 (germline): SQVTM, ANQGSEA. The CDR3 is CSVEDRAGAGAGANVLTF. CDR3 DNA: TGCAGCGTTGAAGATCGGGCGGGGGCAGGGGCGGGGGCCAACGTCCTGACTTTC. Supplemented by reference TRBV29-1 and TRBJ2-6, the full variable domain reads SAVISQKPSRDICQRGTSLTIQCQVDSQVTMMFWYRQQPGQSLTLIATANQGSEATYESGFVIDKFPISRPNLTFSTLTVSNMSPEDSSIYLCSVEDRAGAGAGANVLTFGAGSRLTVL.

The chain links TRBV9 to TRBJ2-1, with D uncertain. The V and J ends lost 0 bases and 2 bases respectively, with 3 bases between them. CDR3 length: 13 residues. Per the germline V gene, CDR1 is SGDLS and CDR2 is YYNGEE. The CDR3 DNA follows: TGTGCCAGCAGCGTAGTCCCCTACAATGAGCAGTTCTTC. It codes for CASSVVPYNEQFF.

Remarks on this clone: The sample carries other DNA sequences with the same CDR3. V usage is TRBV30 and J usage is TRBJ2-1; D not certain. V was cut by 0 bases and J by 4 bases, with 4 bases left in between. This CDR3 is 12 amino acids long. The germline V gene encodes CDR1 GTSNPN and CDR2 SVGIG (reference sequence). The CDR3 nucleotides are TGTGCCTGGAGTGTAGGGTACAATGAGCAGTTCTTC. This codes for CAWSVGYNEQFF.

The V and J genes are TRBV5-1 and TRBJ1-1, with 9 bases matching TRBD1. V lost 4 bases to trimming and J lost 1 base; unmatched junction nucleotides: 8. CDR1 and CDR2 from the germline V gene are SGHRS and YFSETQ. CDR3 length equals 16 residues. The CDR3 nucleotides are TGCGCCAGCAGCCTCGGGACAGGGAGAAAGAACACTGAAGCTTTCTTT. It is translated as CASSLGTGRKNTEAFF.

Worth noting for this clone: A clone one base away is much larger, so this may be a read error. CDR3 bases: TGTGCCAGCATCCGGGGCACTGAAGCTTTCTTT. Its protein is CASIRGTEAFF. The chain employs TRBV12-3 or TRBV12-4 and TRBJ1-1; D gene unclear. The CDR3 has 11 residues. V was trimmed by 7 bases and J by 4 bases, leaving 7 bases between them.

The CDR3 DNA is TGTGCCAGCAGTCCTGGGACGGAAAAACTGTTTTTT. This translates into CASSPGTEKLFF. This chain joins TRBV6-5 and TRBJ1-4; perhaps TRBD1 as D (5 bases). Trimming stripped 5 bases from V and 8 bases from J, with 9 bases between. Germline CDR1 and CDR2: MNHEY and SVGAGI. This CDR3 has 12 amino acids.

The rearrangement links TRBV3-1 (or the pseudogene TRBV3-2) to TRBJ2-3; 15 bases fit TRBD2. The germline CDR1 and CDR2 sequences are LGHDT and YNNKEL (reference sequence). V trimming: 4 bases; J trimming: 6 bases; junction bases outside the gene matches: 5. The CDR3 is made up of 16 amino acids. The CDR3 DNA sequence: TGTGCCAGCAGCCCTCGTGGGACTAGCGGGAGGGATACGCAGTATTTT. This sequence encodes CASSPRGTSGRDTQYF.

This chain's CDR3 is CASSLRGYSTDTQYF. The CDR3 DNA follows: TGTGCCAGCAGTTTAAGAGGGTATAGCACAGATACGCAGTATTTT. This chain connects TRBV27 to TRBJ2-3; D might be TRBD2 (5 bases). CDR1 is MNHEY and CDR2 is SMNVEV in the germline V gene (reference sequence). Trimming cost V 2 bases and J 0 bases, with 9 bases left between them. The CDR3 has 15 amino acids.

J is TRBJ1-1 and V is TRBV3-1 (or the pseudogene TRBV3-2); D call uncertain. This CDR3 is built from 14 residues. Germline CDR1 reads LGHDT; CDR2 reads YNNKEL (reference sequence). With 0 bases removed from V and 8 bases from J, the gap between germline ends came to 13 bases. The CDR3 is CASSQDDFYGEAFF. In DNA form, the CDR3 reads TGTGCCAGCAGCCAAGATGACTTTTATGGCGAAGCTTTCTTT.

Written as DNA, the CDR3 is TGTGCCAGCACCTTGGGACAGAGAAACATTCAGTACTTC. Translating it yields CASTLGQRNIQYF. The chain combines TRBV7-2 with TRBJ2-4; 7 nucleotides match TRBD1. Trimming took 7 bases from V and 6 from J; bases not matched to a gene: 6. CDR3 length: 13 residues. Germline CDR1 SGHTA, CDR2 FQGNSA.

The V gene is TRBV27, the J gene TRBJ1-1, with D uncertain. Germline V lookup: CDR1 MNHEY, CDR2 SMNVEV (reference sequence). The CDR3 has 13 residues. Between the trimmed V and J ends, which lost 5 bases and 1 base, there was a span of 8 bases. The CDR3 nucleotides are TGTGCCAGCAGTCCGACAACGAACACTGAAGCTTTCTTT. Its translation: CASSPTTNTEAFF.

This clone has just one count. The chain has TRBV18 and TRBJ2-7, with 9 bases matching TRBD1. Germline CDR1 is KGHSH and CDR2 is LQKENI. Unmatched junction bases numbered 2, after V lost 3 bases and J lost 2 bases. The CDR3 has 14 amino acids. CDR3 loop: CASSPGQGTYEQYV. CDR3 coding DNA: TGTGCCAGCTCACCGGGACAGGGAACCTACGAGCAGTACGTC.

This clone was counted a few times. J is TRBJ2-5 and V is TRBV18; maybe TRBD2 (5 bases). V shed 6 bases and J shed 5 bases, with 13 bases lying between them. The CDR3 has 13 amino acids. Per the germline V gene, CDR1 is KGHSH and CDR2 is LQKENI. The CDR3 loop reads CASSPGNTETQYF. The CDR3 DNA sequence: TGTGCCAGCTCCCCCGGGAATACGGAGACCCAGTACTTC.

This clone was seen a few times. This sequence joins TRBV19 and TRBJ1-6; D gene unclear. The V end was cut by 7 bases, the J end by 2 bases, with 24 bases between. There are 19 residues in the CDR3. The germline gives CDR1 LNHDA, CDR2 SQIVND (reference sequence). The chain's CDR3 is CASTPTSGNSGPYNSPLHF. The CDR3 coding sequence is TGTGCCAGTACTCCAACATCCGGTAACAGCGGCCCCTATAATTCACCCCTCCACTTT.

This chain's CDR3 is CASSLGRAGVTGELFF. DNA of the CDR3: TGTGCCAGCAGCTTGGGCCGGGCGGGGGTCACCGGGGAGCTGTTTTTT. This chain links TRBV5-4 with TRBJ2-2; 7 nucleotides line up with TRBD2. Per the germline V gene, CDR1 is SGHNT and CDR2 is YYREEE (reference sequence). Trimming at V came to 0 bases and at J to 4 bases, leaving 6 bases not matched to a gene. The CDR3 runs 16 residues.

A few counts support this clone. The gene calls are TRBV29-1 and TRBJ2-5, with 9 bases aligning to TRBD1. Looked up from germline, CDR1 is SQVTM and CDR2 is ANQGSEA. CDR3 length equals 16 residues. J lost 4 bases, V lost 1 base, and 10 bases had no gene match. CDR3 region: CSVEGTGAGSGETQYF. For the CDR3, the DNA is TGCAGCGTTGAAGGGACAGGGGCGGGGTCGGGAGAGACCCAGTACTTC.

The DNA of the CDR3 is TGTGCCAGTAGTACCCGGGACAGGGATGGTGAAGCTTTCTTT. Translation gives CASSTRDRDGEAFF. The chain links TRBV19 to TRBJ1-1, with 9 bases fitting TRBD1. The CDR3 totals 14 residues. Looked up from germline, CDR1 is LNHDA and CDR2 is SQIVND (reference sequence). V dropped 4 bases and J dropped 7; count of bases not matched to a gene: 7.

The rearrangement uses TRBV12-3 or TRBV12-4 and TRBJ1-1; D not resolved. This CDR3 contains 12 residues. V lost 10 bases to trimming and J lost 2 bases, with 11 bases between them. This CDR3 reads CAILLGNTEAFF. The CDR3 bases are TGTGCCATCCTGTTGGGTAACACTGAAGCTTTCTTT.